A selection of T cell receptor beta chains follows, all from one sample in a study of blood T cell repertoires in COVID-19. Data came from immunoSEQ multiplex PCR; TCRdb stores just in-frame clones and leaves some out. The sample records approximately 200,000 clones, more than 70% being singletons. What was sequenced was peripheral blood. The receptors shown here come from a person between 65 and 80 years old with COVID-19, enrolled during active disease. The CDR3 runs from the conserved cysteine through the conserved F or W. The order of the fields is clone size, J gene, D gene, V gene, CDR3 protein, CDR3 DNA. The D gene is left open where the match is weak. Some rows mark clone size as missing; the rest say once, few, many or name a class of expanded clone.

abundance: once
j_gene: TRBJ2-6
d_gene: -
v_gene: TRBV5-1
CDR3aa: CASSLAHSGSAGANVLTF
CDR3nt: TGCGCCAGCAGCTTGGCCCATAGCGGTTCCGCTGGGGCCAACGTCCTGACTTTC

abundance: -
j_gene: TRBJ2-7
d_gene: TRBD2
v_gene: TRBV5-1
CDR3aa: CASSLSAGGSSYEQYF
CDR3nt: TGCGCCAGCAGCTTATCGGCGGGGGGTAGCTCCTACGAGCAGTACTTC

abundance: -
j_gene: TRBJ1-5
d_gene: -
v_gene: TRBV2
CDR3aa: CASSTITGNNQPQHF
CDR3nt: TGTGCCAGCAGTACCATTACAGGGAACAATCAGCCCCAGCATTTT

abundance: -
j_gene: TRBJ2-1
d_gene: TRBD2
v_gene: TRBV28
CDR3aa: CASSRGSVYEQFF
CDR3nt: TGTGCCAGCAGCCGCGGGAGCGTCTATGAGCAGTTCTTC

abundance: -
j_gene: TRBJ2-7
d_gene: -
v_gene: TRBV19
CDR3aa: CASSIDGTRSWYF
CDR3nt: TGTGCCAGTAGTATAGATGGGACACGGTCTTGGTACTTC

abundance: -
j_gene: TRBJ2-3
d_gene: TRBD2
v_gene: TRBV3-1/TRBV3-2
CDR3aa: CASSPGLAGGRGRTDTQYF
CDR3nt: TGTGCCAGCAGCCCGGGACTAGCGGGGGGAAGAGGGAGGACAGATACGCAGTATTTT

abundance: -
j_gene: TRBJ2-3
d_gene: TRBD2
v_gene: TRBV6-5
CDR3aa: CASSLAGAGPTDTQYF
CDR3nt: TGTGCCAGCAGTTTAGCGGGAGCGGGGCCCACAGATACGCAGTATTTT

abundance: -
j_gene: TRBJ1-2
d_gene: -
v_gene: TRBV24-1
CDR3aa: CATSDFSNYGYTF
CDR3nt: TGTGCCACCAGTGATTTTAGTAACTATGGCTACACCTTC

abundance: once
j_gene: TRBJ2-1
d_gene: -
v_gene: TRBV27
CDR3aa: CASSLVDRLLGYNEQFF
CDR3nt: TGTGCCAGCAGTTTAGTCGACAGACTCTTAGGTTACAATGAGCAGTTCTTC

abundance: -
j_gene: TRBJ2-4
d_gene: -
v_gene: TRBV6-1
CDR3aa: CASSENPGGTSEIYKNIQYF
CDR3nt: TGTGCCAGCAGTGAAAATCCCGGAGGGACCAGCGAGATTTACAAAAACATTCAGTACTTC

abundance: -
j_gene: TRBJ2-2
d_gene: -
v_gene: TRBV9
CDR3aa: CASSVIAAGELFF
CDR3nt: TGTGCCAGCAGCGTCATAGCCGCCGGGGAGCTGTTTTTT

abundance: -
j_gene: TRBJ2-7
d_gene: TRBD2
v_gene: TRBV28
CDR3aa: CASSLSGGGVYEQYF
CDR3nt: TGTGCCAGCAGTTTAAGCGGGGGCGGCGTCTACGAGCAGTACTTC

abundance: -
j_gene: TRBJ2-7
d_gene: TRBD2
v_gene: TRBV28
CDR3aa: CATSSLFSRLAGGYEQYF
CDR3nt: TGTGCCACTAGCAGTTTGTTTAGTAGACTAGCGGGAGGCTACGAGCAGTACTTC

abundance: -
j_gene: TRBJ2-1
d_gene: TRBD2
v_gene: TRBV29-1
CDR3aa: CSVDIRGGTYNEQFF
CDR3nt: TGCAGCGTTGATATTCGGGGGGGCACCTACAATGAGCAGTTCTTC

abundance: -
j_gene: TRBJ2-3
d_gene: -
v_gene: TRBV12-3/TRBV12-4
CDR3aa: CASSSPSDTQYF
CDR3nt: TGTGCCAGCAGTTCCCCCTCCGATACGCAGTATTTT

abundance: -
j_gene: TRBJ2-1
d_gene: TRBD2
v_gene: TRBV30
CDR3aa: CAWSRTSAYNEQFF
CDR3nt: TGTGCCTGGAGCAGGACTAGCGCCTACAATGAGCAGTTCTTC

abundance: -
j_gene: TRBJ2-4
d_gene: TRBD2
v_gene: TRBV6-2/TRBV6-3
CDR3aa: CASSRGLAELAKNIQYF
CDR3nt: TGTGCCAGCAGTAGGGGACTAGCGGAGCTAGCCAAAAACATTCAGTACTTC

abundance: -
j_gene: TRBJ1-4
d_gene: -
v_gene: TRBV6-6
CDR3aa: CASSRTGGQAKLFF
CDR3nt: TGTGCCAGCAGCCGTACGGGAGGGCAGGCAAAACTGTTTTTT

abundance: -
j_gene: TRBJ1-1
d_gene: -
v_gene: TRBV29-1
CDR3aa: CSAKLSGNTEAFF
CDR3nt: TGCAGCGCAAAACTATCCGGGAACACTGAAGCTTTCTTT

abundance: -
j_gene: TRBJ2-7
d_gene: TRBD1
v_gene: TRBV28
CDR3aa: CASSPPRQGYEQYF
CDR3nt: TGTGCCAGCAGTCCACCCCGACAGGGGTACGAGCAGTACTTC

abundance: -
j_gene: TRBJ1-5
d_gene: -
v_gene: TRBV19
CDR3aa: CASSPPQGSSNQPQHF
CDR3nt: TGTGCCAGTAGTCCACCACAGGGTTCAAGCAATCAGCCCCAGCATTTT

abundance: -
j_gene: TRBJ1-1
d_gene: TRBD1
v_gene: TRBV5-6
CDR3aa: CASSLKRGQVMNTEAFF
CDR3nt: TGTGCCAGCAGCTTAAAGAGGGGACAGGTCATGAACACTGAAGCTTTCTTT

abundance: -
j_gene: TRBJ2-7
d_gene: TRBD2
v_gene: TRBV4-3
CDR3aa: CASSQDTSGTSYEQYF
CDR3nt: TGCGCCAGCAGCCAAGACACTAGCGGGACTTCCTACGAGCAGTACTTC

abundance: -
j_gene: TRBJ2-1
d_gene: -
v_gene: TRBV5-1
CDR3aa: CASSSLDIQYNEQFF
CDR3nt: TGCGCCAGCAGCTCCTTAGACATCCAGTACAATGAGCAGTTCTTC

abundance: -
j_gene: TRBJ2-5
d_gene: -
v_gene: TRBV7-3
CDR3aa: CASSLTPSQETQYF
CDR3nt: TGTGCCAGCAGCTTAACTCCCAGCCAAGAGACCCAGTACTTC

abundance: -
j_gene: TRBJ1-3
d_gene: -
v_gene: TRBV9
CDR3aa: CASSAAPVAGNTIYF
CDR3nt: TGTGCCAGCAGCGCCGCTCCGGTGGCTGGAAACACCATATATTTT

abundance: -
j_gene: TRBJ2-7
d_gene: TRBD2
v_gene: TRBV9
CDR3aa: CASSVEGTSGIYEQYF
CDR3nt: TGTGCCAGCAGCGTAGAAGGGACTAGCGGAATTTACGAGCAGTACTTC

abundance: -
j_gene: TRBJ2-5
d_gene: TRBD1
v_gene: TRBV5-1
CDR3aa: CASSLAGQGAGETQYF
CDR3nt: TGCGCCAGCAGCTTGGCGGGGCAGGGGGCCGGTGAGACCCAGTACTTC

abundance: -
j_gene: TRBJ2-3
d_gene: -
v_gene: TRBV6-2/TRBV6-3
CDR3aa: CASSYTSGGGFADTQYF
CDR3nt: TGTGCCAGCAGTTATACATCTGGCGGTGGGTTTGCAGATACGCAGTATTTT

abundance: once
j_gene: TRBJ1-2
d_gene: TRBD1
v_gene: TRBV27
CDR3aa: CASSLYAQGAGYGYTF
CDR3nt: TGTGCCAGCAGTTTATATGCACAGGGGGCAGGGTATGGCTACACCTTC

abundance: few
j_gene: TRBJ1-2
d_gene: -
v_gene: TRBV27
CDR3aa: CASSGGGDGYTF
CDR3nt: TGTGCCAGCAGTGGGGGGGGCGACGGCTACACCTTC

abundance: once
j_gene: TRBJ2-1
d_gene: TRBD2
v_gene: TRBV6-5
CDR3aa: CASSSSGGNSYNEQFF
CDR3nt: TGTGCCAGCAGTTCTAGCGGGGGAAACTCCTACAATGAGCAGTTCTTC

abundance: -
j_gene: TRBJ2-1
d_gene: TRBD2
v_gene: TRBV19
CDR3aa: CASRVSSGSLNEQFF
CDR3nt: TGTGCCAGTAGGGTTTCTAGCGGGAGCCTCAATGAGCAGTTCTTC

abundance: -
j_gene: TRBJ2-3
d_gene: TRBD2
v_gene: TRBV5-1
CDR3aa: CASSLLAGGGTDTQYF
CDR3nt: TGCGCCAGCAGCTTACTAGCGGGAGGGGGCACAGATACGCAGTATTTT

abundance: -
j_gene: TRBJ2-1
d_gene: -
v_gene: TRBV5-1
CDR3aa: CASSLRSGPNNEQFF
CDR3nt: TGCGCCAGCAGCTTGCGTTCAGGGCCCAACAATGAGCAGTTCTTC

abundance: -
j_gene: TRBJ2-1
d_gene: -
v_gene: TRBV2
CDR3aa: CASSLSGDSYNEQFF
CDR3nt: TGTGCCAGCAGTTTATCGGGAGACTCCTACAATGAGCAGTTCTTC

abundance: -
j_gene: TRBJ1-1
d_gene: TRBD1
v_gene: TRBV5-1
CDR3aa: CASSVRTGTANTEAFF
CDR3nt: TGCGCCAGCAGCGTCCGAACCGGGACAGCGAACACTGAAGCTTTCTTT

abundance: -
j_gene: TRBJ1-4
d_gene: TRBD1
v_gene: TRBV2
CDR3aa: CASSELQGTGQAEKLFF
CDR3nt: TGTGCCAGCAGTGAACTTCAAGGGACAGGACAAGCTGAAAAACTGTTTTTT

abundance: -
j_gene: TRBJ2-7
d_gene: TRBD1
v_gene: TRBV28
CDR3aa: CASSFVGFSGQGDEQYF
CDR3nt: TGTGCCAGCAGTTTCGTGGGGTTTTCGGGACAGGGGGACGAGCAGTACTTC

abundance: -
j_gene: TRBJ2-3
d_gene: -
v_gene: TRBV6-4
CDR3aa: CASSDNRDTQYF
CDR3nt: TGTGCCAGCAGTGATAACAGAGATACGCAGTATTTT

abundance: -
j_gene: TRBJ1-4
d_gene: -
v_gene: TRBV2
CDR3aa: CASGRGRHEKLFF
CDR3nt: TGTGCCAGCGGACGCGGGCGGCATGAAAAACTGTTTTTT

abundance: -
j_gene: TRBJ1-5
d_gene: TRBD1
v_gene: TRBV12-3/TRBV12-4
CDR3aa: CASRGQGGQPQHF
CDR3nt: TGTGCCAGCAGGGGACAGGGGGGACAGCCCCAGCATTTT

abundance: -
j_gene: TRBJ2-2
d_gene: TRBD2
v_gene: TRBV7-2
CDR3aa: CASSFLGLAGGLVTGELFF
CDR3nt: TGTGCCAGCAGCTTTTTAGGACTAGCGGGAGGGCTGGTCACCGGGGAGCTGTTTTTT

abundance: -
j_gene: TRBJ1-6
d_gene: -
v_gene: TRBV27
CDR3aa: CASSLSGLESPLHF
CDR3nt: TGTGCCAGCAGTTTATCGGGCCTGGAATCACCCCTCCACTTT

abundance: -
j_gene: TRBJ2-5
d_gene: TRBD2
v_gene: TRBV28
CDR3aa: CASSLRGGLAGEGRETQYF
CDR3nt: TGTGCCAGCAGTTTAAGGGGGGGGCTAGCGGGAGAAGGCAGGGAGACCCAGTACTTC

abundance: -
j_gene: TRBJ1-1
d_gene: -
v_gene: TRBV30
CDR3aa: CAWSVGARPTAFF
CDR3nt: TGTGCCTGGAGTGTAGGGGCTAGACCCACGGCTTTCTTT

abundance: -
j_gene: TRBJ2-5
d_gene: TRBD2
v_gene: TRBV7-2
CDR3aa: CAWGLAGETQYF
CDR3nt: TGTGCCTGGGGACTAGCGGGGGAGACCCAGTACTTC

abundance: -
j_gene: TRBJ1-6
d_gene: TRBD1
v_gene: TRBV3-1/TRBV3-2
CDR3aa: CASSPNGQGGSPLHF
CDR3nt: TGTGCCAGCAGCCCTAACGGACAGGGCGGCTCACCCCTCCACTTT

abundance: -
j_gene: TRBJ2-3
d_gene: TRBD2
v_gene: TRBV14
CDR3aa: CASSQAAGGPQYF
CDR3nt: TGTGCCAGCAGCCAAGCTGCGGGGGGCCCGCAGTATTTT

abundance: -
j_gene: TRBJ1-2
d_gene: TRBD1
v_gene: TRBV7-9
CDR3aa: CASSLLQGANGYTF
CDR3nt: TGTGCCAGCAGCCTATTACAGGGGGCAAATGGCTACACCTTC

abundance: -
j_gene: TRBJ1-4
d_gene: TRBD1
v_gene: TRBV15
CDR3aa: CATSRTGGKLFF
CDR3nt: TGTGCCACCAGCAGGACAGGGGGTAAACTGTTTTTT

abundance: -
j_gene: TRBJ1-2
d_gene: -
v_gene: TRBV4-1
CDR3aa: CASSQDPPLGYTF
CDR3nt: TGCGCCAGCAGCCAAGATCCCCCCCTTGGCTACACCTTC

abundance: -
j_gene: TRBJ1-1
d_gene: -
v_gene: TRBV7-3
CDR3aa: CASSLGRNTEAFF
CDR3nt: TGTGCCAGCAGCTTAGGGAGGAACACTGAAGCTTTCTTT

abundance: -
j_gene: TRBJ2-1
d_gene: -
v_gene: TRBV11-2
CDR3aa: CASSLVYGANEQFF
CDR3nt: TGTGCCAGCAGCTTAGTTTACGGTGCCAATGAGCAGTTCTTC

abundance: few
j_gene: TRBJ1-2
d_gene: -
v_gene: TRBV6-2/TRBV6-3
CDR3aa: CASSPPVRGYTF
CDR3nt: TGTGCCAGCAGTCCCCCCGTCAGGGGCTACACCTTC

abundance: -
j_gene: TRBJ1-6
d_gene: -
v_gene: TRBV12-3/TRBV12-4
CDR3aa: CATWRGDNSPLHF
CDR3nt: TGTGCCACCTGGCGCGGGGATAATTCACCCCTCCACTTT

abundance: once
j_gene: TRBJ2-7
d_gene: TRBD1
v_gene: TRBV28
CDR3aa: CASRGQPYEQYF
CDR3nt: TGTGCCAGCAGGGGACAGCCCTACGAGCAGTACTTC

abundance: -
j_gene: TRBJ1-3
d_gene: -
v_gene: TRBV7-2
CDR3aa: CASSLESRGYSGNTIYF
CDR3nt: TGTGCCAGCAGCTTAGAATCACGAGGGTACTCTGGAAACACCATATATTTT